The sequence of this T cell receptor (beta chain) was determined in a study of T cell changes during pregnancy in multiple sclerosis. The CDR3 has 16 residues. CDR1 and CDR2 from the germline V gene are SGHRS and YFSETQ. Trimming removed 3 bases from V and 0 bases from J; junction bases left unmatched: 7. The table came from immunoSEQ multiplex PCR; TCRdb's copy has only in-frame clones and leaves some out. The sample shows 50,000 to 80,000 clones, 80% to 95% of them seen only once. The J gene is TRBJ2-7, the V gene TRBV5-1, with TRBD1 matching 9 bases. The receptor was isolated from a female donor with multiple sclerosis, enrolled in a pregnancy study. The sequences come from peripheral blood, collected in the second trimester of pregnancy. CDR3 bases: TGCGCCAGCAGCTCTGGAGGGACAGGGACCTCCTACGAGCAGTACTTC. Protein sequence: CASSSGGTGTSYEQYF.